The following is a T cell receptor (beta chain) sequence with its context. Its cognate antigen is unknown. This entry belongs to a study of T cells after yellow fever vaccination. Whole-study context: Fractions with few cells were prepared using SMART-Seq v4 Ultra Low Input.

Study conclusions and caveats: Subsequent to the booster, the majority of primary-vaccination clones reappeared (under 98% CD4, approximately 90% CD8). The presence of abundant clonotypes contaminating from the bulk population was possible in FACS-sorted repertoires.

Germline CDR1 reads MNHEY; CDR2 reads SVGAGI. The CDR3 sequence is 16 residues long. V was clipped by 0 bases and J by 4 bases, with 12 bases between them. It was through 5'RACE template switching that TCR cDNA was made, with a universal primer site and UMIs added. TCRdb itself ran the 5' RACE reads through MiXCR, one entry per CDR3 protein. The sample holds a few hundred thousand distinct CDR3 sequences, 9.5% to 13% seen once. The source was PBMCs, collected on the day of the first yellow fever vaccination. The chain joins TRBV6-5 to TRBJ2-2; D is undetermined. The receptor comes from a man between 18 and 35 years old who received the YFV17D yellow fever vaccine. The CDR3 coding sequence is TGTGCCAGCAGTTACTCGATACTGGGTATCACCGGGGAGCTGTTTTTT. This gives the protein CASSYSILGITGELFF.